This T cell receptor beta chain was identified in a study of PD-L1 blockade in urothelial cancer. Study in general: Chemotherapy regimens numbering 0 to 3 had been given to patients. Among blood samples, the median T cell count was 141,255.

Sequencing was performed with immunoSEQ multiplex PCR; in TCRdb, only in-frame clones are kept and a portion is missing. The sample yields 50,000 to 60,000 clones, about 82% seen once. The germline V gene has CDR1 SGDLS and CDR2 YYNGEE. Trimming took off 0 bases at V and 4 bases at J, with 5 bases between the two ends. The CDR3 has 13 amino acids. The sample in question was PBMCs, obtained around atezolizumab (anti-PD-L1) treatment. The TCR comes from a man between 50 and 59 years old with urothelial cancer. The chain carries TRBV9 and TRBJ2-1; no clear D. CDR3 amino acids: CASSVAQYNEQFF. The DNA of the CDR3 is TGTGCCAGCAGCGTAGCTCAGTACAATGAGCAGTTCTTC.